This passage covers 21 T cell receptor beta chains from one sample sequenced in a study of T-cell memory formation after mild COVID-19. Via MiXCR, TCRdb re-called the 5' RACE reads, giving one row per CDR3 protein. This sample has 150,000 to 200,000 distinct CDR3 sequences, with roughly 10% found just once. Material: PBMCs or a T cell subset sorted from them (not recorded which). These receptors came from a man between 18 and 29 years old who had mild COVID-19 (a few samples of this study predate the infection). Cell type and time point are not known.

The sample holds many counts of this clonotype. This sequence joins TRBV5-1 and TRBJ2-1; D is perhaps TRBD2 (5 bases). CDR1 and CDR2 (germline): SGHRS, YFSETQ. CDR3 length: 15 amino acids. Trimming took off 4 bases at V and 3 bases at J, with 14 bases between the two ends. CDR3 sequence: CASSPVTNDYNEQFF. The CDR3 DNA sequence: TGCGCCAGCAGCCCTGTGACTAATGACTACAATGAGCAGTTCTTC.

This clonotype was observed many times. The chain employs TRBV7-2 and TRBJ2-5; maybe TRBD2 (5 bases). Trimming pared 0 bases from V and 5 bases from J, leaving 13 bases between. This CDR3 comprises 15 residues. CDR1 SGHTA and CDR2 FQGNSA come from the germline V gene. The DNA of the CDR3 is TGTGCCAGCAGCTTAGCGTTGAGGGCTGGGGAGACCCAGTACTTC. Translated: CASSLALRAGETQYF.

A few counts support this clonotype. The chain recombines TRBV7-2 with TRBJ1-2; 8 bases are shared with TRBD1. V lost 0 bases, J lost 7 bases, and 10 bases stayed unmatched. Per germline, CDR1 SGHTA and CDR2 FQGNSA. The CDR3 has 16 amino acids. CDR3 coding DNA: TGTGCCAGCAGCTTAGCGAGGACAGGGAGGTCCGGTGGCTACACCTTC. Encoded protein: CASSLARTGRSGGYTF.

The J gene is TRBJ2-4, the V gene TRBV28; TRBD1 matches at 10 bases. V shed 5 bases, J shed 2 bases, and the junction held 9 bases outside the gene matches. This CDR3 has 17 residues. CDR1 and CDR2 from the germline V gene are MDHEN and SYDVKM. CDR3 protein: CASSPSGTGEPKNIQYF. CDR3 in DNA: TGTGCCAGCAGTCCAAGCGGGACAGGGGAGCCCAAAAACATTCAGTACTTC.

The table lists this clonotype with many counts. This chain connects TRBV29-1 to TRBJ2-4, with D unclear. V was shortened by 2 bases and J by 0 bases, with 5 bases between the two germline ends. The CDR3 is 13 residues long. Germline V gene lookup returns CDR1 SQVTM and CDR2 ANQGSEA. The CDR3 DNA sequence: TGCAGCGTTGAAACGGGAGCCAAAAACATTCAGTACTTC. Its translation: CSVETGAKNIQYF.

This sequence joins TRBV7-8 and TRBJ2-5; D tentatively reads TRBD1 or TRBD2 (5 bases each). V lost 10 bases and J 5 bases, leaving 14 bases between the germline ends. CDR1 and CDR2 (germline): SGHVS, FQNEAQ. The CDR3 runs 12 residues. The CDR3 is CATPEGTETQYF. The CDR3 nucleotides are TGTGCCACCCCCGAGGGGACGGAGACCCAGTACTTC.

This clonotype has only a few counts. The chain is built from TRBV7-9 and TRBJ2-1; TRBD2 might be the D (6 bases). There are 15 residues in the CDR3. V was pared by 5 bases and J by 1 base, with 12 bases between. Germline lookup yields CDR1 SEHNR and CDR2 FQNEAQ (reference sequence). CDR3 loop: CASSRFGGSYNEQFF. CDR3 DNA: TGTGCCAGCAGCCGTTTCGGGGGTTCCTACAATGAGCAGTTCTTC. Full variable domain (rest looked up from reference TRBV7-9 and TRBJ2-1): DTGVSQNPRHKITKRGQNVTFRCDPISEHNRLYWYRQTLGQGPEFLTYFQNEAQLEKSRLLSDRFSAERPKGSFSTLEIQRTEQGDSAMYLCASSRFGGSYNEQFFGPGTRLTVL.

This clonotype was picked up many times. The chain couples TRBV12-3 or TRBV12-4 to TRBJ2-1; 9 bases are a match to TRBD1. This CDR3 has 13 residues. With V trimmed by 3 bases and J by 8 bases, 2 bases remained unmatched. CDR3 sequence (DNA): TGTGCCAGCAGTTTTGGACAGGGGTATGAGCAGTTCTTC. Its protein is CASSFGQGYEQFF.

This clonotype was observed many times. The V gene is TRBV29-1, the J gene TRBJ2-7; weak D call: TRBD2 (6 bases). The CDR3 sequence is 14 residues long. Germline V gene data show CDR1 as SQVTM and CDR2 as ANQGSEA. Trimming removed 6 bases from V and 5 bases from J, with 20 bases in between. The CDR3 reads CSVEQGGSTDEQYF. In DNA, the CDR3 is TGCAGCGTAGAGCAGGGAGGAAGTACGGACGAGCAGTACTTC.

This clonotype appeared a few times. CDR3 loop: CASSLSAGADTGELFF. CDR3 nucleotide sequence: TGTGCCAGCAGCTTATCGGCAGGGGCTGACACCGGGGAGCTGTTTTTT. The rearrangement links TRBV7-7 to TRBJ2-2; perhaps TRBD1 as D (6 bases). CDR1 is SSHAT and CDR2 is FNYEAQ in the germline V gene (reference sequence). Trimming shortened V by 2 bases and J by 3 bases, and 13 bases separated the two germline ends. The CDR3 covers 16 residues.

The rearrangement joins TRBV6-6 to TRBJ2-3; 9 bases match TRBD2. With V trimmed by 6 bases and J by 1 base, 8 bases remained unmatched. Germline values: CDR1 MNHNY, CDR2 SVGAGI (reference sequence). This CDR3 is built from 16 residues. Written as DNA, the CDR3 is TGTGCCAGCAGCTCAGCGGAGCGGGGGGGCACAGATACGCAGTATTTT. It encodes CASSSAERGGTDTQYF.

This clonotype was counted once. It is likely a read error, because the conserved phenylalanine at the end of the CDR3 is missing. The chain uses TRBV4-3 and TRBJ1-2; D is unclear. Germline V gene lookup returns CDR1 LGHNA and CDR2 YSLEER. The CDR3 runs to 15 residues. V lost 0 bases to trimming and J lost 2 bases, with 10 bases between them. As DNA, the CDR3 is TGCGCCAGCAGCCAAGAAGGCAGAAAGAACTATGGCTACACCTTA. It encodes CASSQEGRKNYGYTL.

This clonotype was recorded a few times. V usage is TRBV7-9 and J usage is TRBJ2-1; D remains unclear. Trimming stripped 4 bases from V and 6 bases from J, with 22 bases between. The CDR3 totals 17 residues. The germline V gene encodes CDR1 SEHNR and CDR2 FQNEAQ (reference sequence). The CDR3 loop reads CASSSITGSLSGNEQFF. The CDR3 region has the DNA TGTGCCAGCAGCTCCATAACCGGGTCGCTATCTGGCAATGAGCAGTTCTTC.

The chain combines TRBV20-1 with TRBJ1-1, with 7 positions matching TRBD1. Germline loops: CDR1 DFQATT, CDR2 SNEGSKA (reference sequence). The CDR3 is 15 residues long. The V segment lost 0 bases and the J segment 5 bases; nucleotides outside the gene matches: 9. The CDR3 loop is CSAREPRGLGTEAFF. CDR3 coding DNA: TGCAGTGCTAGAGAACCCAGGGGGTTAGGAACTGAAGCTTTCTTT.

The sample holds a few counts of this clonotype. CDR3 in DNA: TGCAGTGCAGCCCAGGGGGCGCTGGGCTACACCTTC. It yields the protein CSAAQGALGYTF. The chain carries TRBV20-1 and TRBJ1-2, with 8 bases fitting TRBD1. The ends lost 6 bases at V and 8 bases at J; junction bases unmatched: 8. This CDR3 is 12 amino acids long. Germline-derived CDR1 and CDR2 are DFQATT and SNEGSKA (reference sequence).

This clonotype was seen ten or more times. The chain employs TRBV12-3 or TRBV12-4 and TRBJ2-1; 12 bases line up with TRBD2. This CDR3 contains 16 residues. The ends lost 7 bases at V and 4 bases at J; junction bases unmatched: 8. Written as DNA, the CDR3 is TGTGCCAGCACCCCGACTAGCGGGGGCCCGTACAATGAGCAGTTCTTC. This codes for CASTPTSGGPYNEQFF.

The CDR3 sequence is CASSLDVLDTQYF. CDR3 in DNA: TGTGCCAGCAGCTTGGATGTTTTAGATACGCAGTATTTT. V usage is TRBV7-2 and J usage is TRBJ2-3; no reliable D call. Per germline, CDR1 SGHTA and CDR2 FQGNSA. V lost 3 bases to trimming and J lost 5 bases, with 9 bases between them. The length of the CDR3 is 13 residues.

The chain is built from TRBV12-3 or TRBV12-4 and TRBJ1-6; 7 bases are shared with TRBD1. Trimming cost V 3 bases and J 10 bases; bases outside gene matches: 3. The CDR3 has 13 residues. The CDR3 region has the DNA TGTGCCAGCAGTTTGGACAGGTGGTCACCCCTCCACTTT. It translates to CASSLDRWSPLHF.

The V call is TRBV20-1, the J call TRBJ1-1, with TRBD1 as a possible D gene (6 bases). Looked up from germline, CDR1 is DFQATT and CDR2 is SNEGSKA (reference sequence). The CDR3 runs to 14 residues. V was cut by 1 base and J by 1 base, with 10 bases left in between. CDR3 nucleotide sequence: TGCAGTGCTAGAGTCCCGGGACAGAACACTGAAGCTTTCTTT. Its translation is CSARVPGQNTEAFF.

The CDR3 loop reads CASSVALQGTGYTF. The DNA of the CDR3 is TGTGCCAGCAGCGTAGCTTTACAGGGAACTGGCTACACCTTC. This chain connects TRBV9 to TRBJ1-2; D is possibly TRBD1 (6 bases). From germline, CDR1 is SGDLS and CDR2 YYNGEE. V shed 0 bases and J shed 7 bases, with 13 bases lying between them. The CDR3 is 14 residues long.

The rearrangement uses TRBV27 and TRBJ2-2; TRBD2 aligns across 8 bases. CDR3 length equals 16 residues. CDR1 is MNHEY and CDR2 is SMNVEV in the germline V gene (reference sequence). Unmatched junction bases numbered 2, after V lost 0 bases and J lost 2 bases. The CDR3 spells CASSLSLADNTGELFF. DNA for the CDR3: TGTGCCAGCAGTTTATCACTAGCGGACAACACCGGGGAGCTGTTTTTT.